The 24 T cell receptor beta chains given below trace back to one sample, sequenced in a study of T-cell memory formation after mild COVID-19. MiXCR, applied by TCRdb to the 5' RACE reads, yields one record per CDR3 protein. The sample holds over 150,000 distinct CDR3 sequences; 15% to 20% are singletons and the top ten take around 3.9%. Sequencing input: PBMCs or a T cell subset sorted from them (not recorded which). Every receptor here comes from a man younger than 35 who had mild COVID-19 (a few samples of this study predate the infection). Cell type and time point are not known.

This clonotype was seen a handful of times. This chain links TRBV20-1 with TRBJ2-7; D is unresolved. The CDR3 extends over 11 amino acids. From germline, CDR1 is DFQATT and CDR2 SNEGSKA (reference sequence). Trimming pared 6 bases from V and 4 bases from J, leaving 10 bases between. DNA of the CDR3: TGCAGTGCCCTCGACTCGTACGAGCAGTACGTC. This sequence encodes CSALDSYEQYV.

This clonotype appeared a few times. The chain employs TRBV7-3 and TRBJ2-1, with 7 bases lining up with TRBD2. The CDR3 runs to 15 residues. CDR1 and CDR2 from the germline V gene are SGHTA and FQGTGA. The V segment lost 5 bases and the J segment 3 bases; nucleotides outside the gene matches: 7. CDR3 protein: CASSTSGDLYNEQFF. CDR3 nucleotides: TGTGCCAGCAGCACCAGCGGGGACCTCTACAATGAGCAGTTCTTC.

This clonotype occurred a few times. The J gene is TRBJ1-2, the V gene TRBV4-3; TRBD1 is a possible D gene (6 bases). This CDR3 contains 18 residues. CDR1 and CDR2 (germline): LGHNA, YSLEER. Between the trimmed V and J ends, which lost 4 bases and 8 bases, there was a span of 29 bases. The CDR3, as DNA: TGCGCCAGCAGCCGTATGAATTCCCGGGACACACCATCCTGGGGCTACACCTTC. It yields the protein CASSRMNSRDTPSWGYTF.

This rearrangement joins TRBV6-5 to TRBJ2-5; TRBD2 matches 10 bases. J was trimmed by 5 bases and V by 5 bases; bases with no gene match: 5. This CDR3 has 14 amino acids. Looked up from germline, CDR1 is MNHEY and CDR2 is SVGAGI. In DNA form, the CDR3 reads TGTGCCAGCAGTCACCGGACTAGCGGTGAGACCCAGTACTTC. This codes for CASSHRTSGETQYF.

This clonotype came up once. This rearrangement joins TRBV5-1 to TRBJ2-1; 12 nucleotides align to TRBD2. The V gene end was trimmed by 2 bases and the J gene end by 5 bases; junction bases not matched to a gene: 8. The CDR3 spans 17 residues. Germline V gene sequence: CDR1 SGHRS, CDR2 YFSETQ. CDR3 coding DNA: TGCGCCAGCAGCTTATCGACTAGCGGGGGACCAAACAATGAGCAGTTCTTC. This codes for CASSLSTSGGPNNEQFF.

This clonotype has only one observation. The chain carries TRBV5-1 and TRBJ2-2, with D uncertain. The CDR3 runs 12 residues. V was cut by 6 bases and J by 7 bases, with 10 bases left in between. Germline V gene data show CDR1 as SGHRS and CDR2 as YFSETQ. CDR3 DNA: TGCGCCAGCACCATGGACCGCGGGGAGCTGTTTTTT. As protein: CASTMDRGELFF.

In this sample, this clonotype turned up a few times. The rearrangement uses TRBV7-2 and TRBJ1-2; TRBD1 aligns across 9 bases. Unmatched junction bases numbered 11, after V lost 8 bases and J lost 4 bases. This CDR3 contains 15 residues. Per the germline V gene, CDR1 is SGHTA and CDR2 is FQGNSA. The CDR3 here is CASRPGTGLAYGYTF. Here the CDR3 DNA reads TGTGCCAGCCGTCCCGGGACAGGGTTAGCCTATGGCTACACCTTC.

CDR3 region: CASSLRGQGWAIDTQYF. The CDR3 nucleotides read TGTGCCAGCAGTTTAAGGGGACAGGGTTGGGCAATCGATACGCAGTATTTT. The V gene is TRBV27, the J gene TRBJ2-3; 9 nucleotides line up with TRBD1. Germline CDR1 is MNHEY and CDR2 is SMNVEV (reference sequence). V lost 2 bases to trimming and J lost 6 bases; unmatched junction nucleotides: 12. The CDR3 spans 17 residues.

This sequence joins TRBV5-1 and TRBJ1-2, with D unresolved. The CDR3 sequence is 14 residues long. Looked up from germline, CDR1 is SGHRS and CDR2 is YFSETQ. Trimming took off 4 bases at V and 4 bases at J, with 14 bases between the two ends. The CDR3 is CASSLLDASYGYTF. The CDR3 coding sequence is TGCGCCAGCAGCCTCCTGGACGCTTCCTATGGCTACACCTTC.

This clonotype was picked up a small number of times. The J gene is TRBJ1-2, the V gene TRBV6-2 or TRBV6-3; D is perhaps TRBD1 (6 bases). CDR3 length equals 13 residues. Germline V gene sequence: CDR1 MNHEY, CDR2 SVGEGT. Trimming left V 11 bases short and J 3 bases short, with 16 bases between. The CDR3 sequence is CACRNRDYYGYTF. For the CDR3, the DNA is TGTGCCTGCCGGAACAGGGATTACTATGGCTACACCTTC.

This clonotype was found a few times. This chain joins TRBV7-9 and TRBJ1-1; no clear D. The germline V gene has CDR1 SEHNR and CDR2 FQNEAQ (reference sequence). The ends were cut back, 5 bases at V and 3 bases at J, with 10 bases in the middle. The CDR3 totals 13 residues. The CDR3: CASSPGTDTEAFF. In DNA form, the CDR3 reads TGTGCCAGCAGCCCTGGTACGGACACTGAAGCTTTCTTT. The complete variable domain, with remaining parts taken from reference TRBV7-9 and TRBJ1-1, reads DTGVSQNPRHKITKRGQNVTFRCDPISEHNRLYWYRQTLGQGPEFLTYFQNEAQLEKSRLLSDRFSAERPKGSFSTLEIQRTEQGDSAMYLCASSPGTDTEAFFGQGTRLTVV.

The chain is built from TRBV7-8 and TRBJ2-3; D may match TRBD1 or TRBD2 (5 bases each). This CDR3 comprises 16 residues. Germline values: CDR1 SGHVS, CDR2 FQNEAQ. V was cut by 5 bases and J by 2 bases, with 17 bases left in between. The CDR3 loop is CASSRNRDRFTDTQYF. CDR3 nucleotides: TGTGCCAGCAGCCGAAACCGGGACCGCTTCACAGATACGCAGTATTTT.

This clonotype was seen only a few times. J is TRBJ1-1 and V is TRBV28; 7 bases are shared with TRBD1. The CDR3 covers 11 residues. Trimming cost V 5 bases and J 9 bases; bases outside gene matches: 3. CDR1 and CDR2 from the germline V gene are MDHEN and SYDVKM. CDR3 DNA: TGTGCCAGCAGTGAGGGACAGAAAGCTTTCTTT. Translating gives CASSEGQKAFF.

The chain has TRBV7-2 and TRBJ2-1, with D perhaps given as TRBD1 or TRBD2 (6 bases each). CDR3 length: 13 residues. Trimming removed 3 bases from V and 9 bases from J, with 12 bases in between. CDR1 and CDR2 (germline): SGHTA, FQGNSA. CDR3 protein: CASSLRGASEQFF. CDR3 sequence (DNA): TGTGCCAGCAGCTTGAGGGGGGCCAGTGAGCAGTTCTTC.

The chain is built from TRBV5-1 and TRBJ1-2; D is uncertain. Germline-derived CDR1 and CDR2 are SGHRS and YFSETQ. CDR3 length: 14 amino acids. V dropped 6 bases and J dropped 1 base, with 13 bases sitting between them. Here the CDR3 DNA reads TGCGCCAGCAAAGAGTTGGCCGATAACTATGGCTACACCTTC. Its translation: CASKELADNYGYTF.

This clonotype occurred a few times. The genes are TRBV12-3 or TRBV12-4 and TRBJ1-5; D may be TRBD1 (6 bases). The CDR3 spans 15 residues. V was cut by 7 bases and J by 1 base, with 14 bases left in between. This CDR3 is CASKGTGSSNQPQHF. The CDR3, as DNA: TGTGCCAGCAAAGGCACAGGGTCCAGCAATCAGCCCCAGCATTTT.

This clonotype has more than one count but fewer than ten. This chain joins TRBV10-3 and TRBJ2-7; no definite D call. Trimming stripped 0 bases from V and 2 bases from J, with 8 bases between. The CDR3 length is 14 residues. Germline V CDR1 and CDR2: ENHRY, SYGVKD. This chain's CDR3 is CAISESGRTYEQYF. The CDR3 region has the DNA TGTGCCATCAGTGAGTCGGGCAGAACCTACGAGCAGTACTTC.

The chain is built from TRBV27 and TRBJ1-1; possible D gene TRBD1, 6 bases. V shed 8 bases and J shed 5 bases, with 15 bases lying between them. The CDR3 is 13 amino acids. CDR1 and CDR2 (germline): MNHEY, SMNVEV (reference sequence). The CDR3 reads CASRRLGATEAFF. The CDR3 DNA sequence: TGTGCCAGCCGGCGGTTGGGGGCAACTGAAGCTTTCTTT.

Regarding this clonotype: The germline gene is not matched at one end of the junction; a read error may be the cause. The chain recombines TRBV5-4 with TRBJ2-7, with 9 bases identical to TRBD2. The germline V gene encodes CDR1 SGHNT and CDR2 YYREEE (reference sequence). The CDR3 extends over 15 amino acids. The CDR3 protein is CASSPPGTSSDEQYF. DNA of the CDR3: TGTGCCAGCAGCCCTCCCGGGACTAGCTCCGACGAGCAGTACTTC.

The chain carries TRBV4-1 and TRBJ1-4; TRBD1 matches 9 bases. Germline CDR1 and CDR2: MGHRA and YSYEKL. The length of the CDR3 is 16 residues. J gave up 8 bases and V 1 base, and 8 bases lay outside the gene matches. The DNA of the CDR3 is TGCGCCAGCAGCCAAGCGACGGACAGGGGCTACGAAAAACTGTTTTTT. Amino acid sequence: CASSQATDRGYEKLFF.

This clonotype was seen repeatedly, ten times or more. The genes are TRBV12-3 or TRBV12-4 and TRBJ1-4, with TRBD1 matching 7 bases. Losses at the gene ends were 6 bases for V and 8 bases for J; bases not matched to a gene: 6. The CDR3 has 13 residues. The CDR3 reads CASSRGRGEKLFF. DNA for the CDR3: TGTGCCAGCAGCAGGGGGAGAGGGGAAAAACTGTTTTTT.

This clonotype was detected only a few times. The J gene is TRBJ1-5, the V gene TRBV5-1; no clear D. CDR3 length: 15 amino acids. The germline V gene has CDR1 SGHRS and CDR2 YFSETQ. V was cut by 0 bases and J by 0 bases, with 7 bases left in between. CDR3 DNA sequence: TGCGCCAGCAGCTTGGAAGGGTATAGCAATCAGCCCCAGCATTTT. The encoded protein is CASSLEGYSNQPQHF.

V is TRBV14 and J is TRBJ2-2, with D possibly being TRBD1 (6 bases). Germline lookup yields CDR1 SGHDN and CDR2 FVKESK. V lost 4 bases to trimming and J lost 6 bases, with 6 bases between them. This CDR3 region has 12 residues. The CDR3: CASSRQAGELFF. CDR3 DNA sequence: TGTGCCAGCAGCCGACAGGCCGGGGAGCTGTTTTTT. The variable domain in full, completed from reference TRBV14 and TRBJ2-2, reads EAGVTQFPSHSVIEKGQTVTLRCDPISGHDNLYWYRRVMGKEIKFLLHFVKESKQDESGMPNNRFLAERTGGTYSTLKVQPAELEDSGVYFCASSRQAGELFFGEGSRLTVL.

The gene calls are TRBV7-2 and TRBJ2-2; 11 bases align to TRBD2. This CDR3 is built from 15 residues. With V trimmed by 5 bases and J by 7 bases, 6 bases remained unmatched. Germline loops: CDR1 SGHTA, CDR2 FQGNSA. DNA of the CDR3: TGTGCCAGCAGCCCTAGCGGGGGGATTCACGGGGAGCTGTTTTTT. It translates to CASSPSGGIHGELFF.